This TCR beta chain was obtained from a study of neurological immune-mediated disorders. General observations from the study: HTLV-1-associated myelopathy displayed the greatest TCR clonal expansion, and multiple sclerosis exhibited the smallest, lower than that of healthy controls.

With V trimmed by 0 bases and J by 3 bases, 14 bases remained unmatched. This CDR3 has 20 residues. Germline V gene lookup returns CDR1 DFQATT and CDR2 SNEGSKA (reference sequence). This clonotype was observed at least ten times. Its antigen remains unknown. It was by 5'RACE with 10-nucleotide random UMIs that the cDNA was made. TCRdb fed the 5' RACE reads into MiXCR, producing one record per CDR3 protein. Here the sample spans about 41,000 distinct CDR3 sequences, approximately 12% being singletons. Maryland, USA blood bank volunteers served as healthy controls. Unsorted libraries were prepared from 2 million PBMCs that had been stored at -80 C.

The sample comprised PBMCs. The receptor's source is a female donor in good health. The gene calls are TRBV20-1 and TRBJ2-5; 15 bases fit TRBD2. The CDR3 protein is CSARDQGTSGRTTVEETQYF. In nucleotides, the CDR3 is TGCAGTGCTAGAGATCAGGGGACTAGCGGGAGGACCACTGTAGAAGAGACCCAGTACTTC.